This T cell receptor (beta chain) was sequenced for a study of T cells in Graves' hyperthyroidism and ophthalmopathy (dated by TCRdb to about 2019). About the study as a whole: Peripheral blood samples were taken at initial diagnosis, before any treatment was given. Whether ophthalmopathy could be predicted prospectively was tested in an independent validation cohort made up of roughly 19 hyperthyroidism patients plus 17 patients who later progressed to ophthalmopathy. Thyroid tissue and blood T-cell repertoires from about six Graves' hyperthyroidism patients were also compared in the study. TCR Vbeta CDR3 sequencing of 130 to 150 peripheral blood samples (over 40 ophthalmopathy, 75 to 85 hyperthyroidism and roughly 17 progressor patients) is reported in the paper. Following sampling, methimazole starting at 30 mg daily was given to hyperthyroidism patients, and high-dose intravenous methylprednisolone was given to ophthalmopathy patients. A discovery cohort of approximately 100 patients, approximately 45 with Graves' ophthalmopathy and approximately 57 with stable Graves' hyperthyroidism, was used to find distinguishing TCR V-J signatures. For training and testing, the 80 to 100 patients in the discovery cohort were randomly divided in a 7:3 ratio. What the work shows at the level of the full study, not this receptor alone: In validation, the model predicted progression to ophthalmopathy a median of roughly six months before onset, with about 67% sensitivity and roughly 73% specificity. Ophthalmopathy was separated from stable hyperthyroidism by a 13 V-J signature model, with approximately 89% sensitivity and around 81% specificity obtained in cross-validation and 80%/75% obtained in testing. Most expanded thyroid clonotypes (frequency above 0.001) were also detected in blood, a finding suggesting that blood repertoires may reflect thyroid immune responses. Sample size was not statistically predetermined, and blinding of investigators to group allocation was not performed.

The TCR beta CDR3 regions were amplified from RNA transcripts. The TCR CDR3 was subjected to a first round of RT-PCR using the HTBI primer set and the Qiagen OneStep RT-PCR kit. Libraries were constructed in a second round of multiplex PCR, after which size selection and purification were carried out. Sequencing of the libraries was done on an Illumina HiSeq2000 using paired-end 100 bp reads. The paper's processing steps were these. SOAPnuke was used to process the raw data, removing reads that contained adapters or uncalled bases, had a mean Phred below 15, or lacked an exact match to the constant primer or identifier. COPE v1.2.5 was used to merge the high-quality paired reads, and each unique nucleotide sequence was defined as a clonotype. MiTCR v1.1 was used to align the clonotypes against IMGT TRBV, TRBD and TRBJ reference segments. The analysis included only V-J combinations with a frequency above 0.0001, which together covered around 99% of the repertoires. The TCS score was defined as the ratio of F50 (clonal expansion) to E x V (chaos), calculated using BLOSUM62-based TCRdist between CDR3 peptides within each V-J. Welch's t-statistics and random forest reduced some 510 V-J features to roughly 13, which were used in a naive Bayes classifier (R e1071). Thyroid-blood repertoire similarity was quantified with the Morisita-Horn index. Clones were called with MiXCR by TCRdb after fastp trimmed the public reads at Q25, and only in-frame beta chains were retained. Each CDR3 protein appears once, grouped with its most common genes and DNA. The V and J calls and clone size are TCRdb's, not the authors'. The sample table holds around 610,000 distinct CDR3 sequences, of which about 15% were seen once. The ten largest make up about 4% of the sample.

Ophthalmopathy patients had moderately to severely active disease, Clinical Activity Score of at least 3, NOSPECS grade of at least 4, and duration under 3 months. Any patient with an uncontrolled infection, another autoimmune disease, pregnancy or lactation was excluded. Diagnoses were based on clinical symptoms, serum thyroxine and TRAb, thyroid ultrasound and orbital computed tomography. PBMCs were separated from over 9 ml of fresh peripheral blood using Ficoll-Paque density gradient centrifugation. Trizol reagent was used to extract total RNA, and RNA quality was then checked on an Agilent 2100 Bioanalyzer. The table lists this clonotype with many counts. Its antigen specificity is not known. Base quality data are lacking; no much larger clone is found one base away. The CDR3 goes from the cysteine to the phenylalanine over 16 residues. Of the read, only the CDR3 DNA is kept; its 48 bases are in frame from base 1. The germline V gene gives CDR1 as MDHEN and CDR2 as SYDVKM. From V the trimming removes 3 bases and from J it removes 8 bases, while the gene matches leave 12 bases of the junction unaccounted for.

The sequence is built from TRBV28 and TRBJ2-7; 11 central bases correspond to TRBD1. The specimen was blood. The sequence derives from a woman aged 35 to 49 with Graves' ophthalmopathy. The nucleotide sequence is TGTGCCAGCAGTTTCCTGACCGGGACAGGGGGTTGGAAGCAGTACTTC. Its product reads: CASSFLTGTGGWKQYF.